The source of this T cell receptor beta chain is a study of OX40 agonist ivuxolimab in advanced cancers. Study-wide results and caveats: At doses 0.1 to 3.0 mg/kg, CD4+ and CD8+ clones expanded.

About this clone itself: Its specificity is not known.

Patients with a history of autoimmune disease or on systemic immunosuppression were excluded. Clones were sequenced by immunoSEQ multiplex PCR, and TCRdb holds only the in-frame ones, with some missing. The sample contains fewer than 85,000 clones, 75% to 90% of which appear only once. The sequencing used CD4+ or CD8+ T cells sorted from blood, collected in a trial of the OX40 agonist ivuxolimab. The receptor was derived from an adult with an advanced solid tumor such as melanoma, head and neck, liver or kidney cancer.

The CDR3 coding sequence is TGTGCCTGGGGGACAGTTAGCAATCAGCCCCAGCATTTT. Encoded protein: CAWGTVSNQPQHF. The J gene is TRBJ1-5, the V gene TRBV30; 7 positions agree with TRBD1. The CDR3 sequence is 13 residues long. CDR1 GTSNPN and CDR2 SVGIG come from the germline V gene (reference sequence). J lost 0 bases, V lost 5 bases, and 1 base had no gene match. Full variable domain (rest looked up from reference TRBV30 and TRBJ1-5): SQTIHQWPATLVQPVGSPLSLECTVEGTSNPNLYWYRQAAGRGLQLLFYSVGIGQISSEVPQNLSASRPQDRQFILSSKKLLLSDSGFYLCAWGTVSNQPQHFGDGTRLSIL.